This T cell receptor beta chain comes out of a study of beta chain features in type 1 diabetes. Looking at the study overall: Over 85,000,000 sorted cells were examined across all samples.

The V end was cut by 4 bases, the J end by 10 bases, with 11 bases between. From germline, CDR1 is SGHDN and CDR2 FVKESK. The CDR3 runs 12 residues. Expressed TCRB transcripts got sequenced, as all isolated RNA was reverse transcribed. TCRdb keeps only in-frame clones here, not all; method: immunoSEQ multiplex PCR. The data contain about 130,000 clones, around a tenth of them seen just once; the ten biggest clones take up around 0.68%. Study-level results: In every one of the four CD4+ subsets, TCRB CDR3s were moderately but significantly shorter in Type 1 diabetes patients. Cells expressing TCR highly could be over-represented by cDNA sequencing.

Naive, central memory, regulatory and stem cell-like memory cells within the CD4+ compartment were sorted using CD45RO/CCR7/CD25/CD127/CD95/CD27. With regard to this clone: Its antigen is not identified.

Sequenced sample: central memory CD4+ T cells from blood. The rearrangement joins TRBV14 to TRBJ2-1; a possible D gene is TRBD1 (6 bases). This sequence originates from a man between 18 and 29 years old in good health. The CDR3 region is CASSLTGREQFF. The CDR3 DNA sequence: TGTGCCAGCAGCCTTACAGGGCGGGAGCAGTTCTTC.